The entry that follows covers one T cell receptor beta chain sequence. The data stem from a study of blood T cell repertoires in COVID-19. Study-level information: The samples span acute and convalescent COVID-19 from the United States, Italy and Spain. The cDNA or gDNA used as material had been derived from T cells, B-cell-depleted T cells, or PBMCs.

Sequencing used immunoSEQ multiplex PCR; TCRdb keeps in-frame clones, though not all of them. Counted here are about 44,000 clones, approximately 79% occurring once; the ten biggest clones make up 40% to 45%. This clonotype was sampled from a human donor in a cohort sampled during active COVID-19. Sequenced input: peripheral blood.

The CDR3 nucleotides are TGTGCCAGCAGTGATATTTTCGGGACTGGCCCCGAAAAACTGTTTTTT. Protein: CASSDIFGTGPEKLFF. The V gene is TRBV2, the J gene TRBJ1-4, with D possibly matching TRBD1 (5 bases). Trimming removed 3 bases at V and 8 bases at J, with 19 bases between. The CDR3 is made up of 16 amino acids. Per the germline V gene, CDR1 is SNHLY and CDR2 is FYNNEI.